One and the same sample provided the 14 T cell receptor beta chains below, sequenced in a study of blood T cells in healthy people across ages. Alongside a J-beta primer mix, a sample-barcoded 5' primer served in a second PCR lasting 7 to 11 cycles. MiXCR, applied by TCRdb to the 5' RACE reads, yields one record per CDR3 protein. The profile shows about 280,000 distinct CDR3 sequences, roughly 26% of them singletons. Sequencing used blood. These receptors all stem from a woman in her sixties or seventies in good health.

There are a few counts of this clonotype. The chain joins TRBV6-5 to TRBJ2-1; a possible D gene is TRBD1 (5 bases). Germline lookup yields CDR1 MNHEY and CDR2 SVGAGI. There are 13 residues in the CDR3. Trimming cost V 4 bases and J 5 bases, with 9 bases left between them. The CDR3 region has the DNA TGTGCCAGCAGTTCCCCCAGGGACAATGAGCAGTTCTTC. This gives the protein CASSSPRDNEQFF.

This clonotype was seen more than once but under ten times. As the CDR3 is not closed by the conserved phenylalanine or tryptophan, this likely results from a read error. The chain recombines TRBV20-1 with TRBJ2-1, with unresolved D. This CDR3 is 14 amino acids long. The germline V and J ends were trimmed by 0 bases and 4 bases, with 10 bases remaining between them. CDR1 is DFQATT and CDR2 is SNEGSKA in the germline V gene (reference sequence). Here the CDR3 reads CSARDRTSYNEQFS. The CDR3 nucleotides read TGCAGTGCTAGAGACAGGACCAGTTACAATGAGCAGTTCTCC.

The chain recombines TRBV19 with TRBJ1-4, with D maybe TRBD1 (5 bases). The germline CDR1 and CDR2 sequences are LNHDA and SQIVND (reference sequence). The CDR3 has 15 amino acids. Deletions cut 5 bases from V and 8 bases from J, with 18 bases between. The chain's CDR3 is CASSGAGLNEEKLFF. The CDR3 region has the DNA TGTGCCAGTAGTGGGGCAGGGCTTAATGAGGAAAAACTGTTTTTT.

In this sample, this clonotype turned up a few times. A read error may explain this, as a much larger clone is one base away. This rearrangement joins TRBV11-2 to TRBJ2-7, with D uncertain. This CDR3 has 11 residues. From germline, CDR1 is SGHAT and CDR2 FQNNGV. Deletions cut 1 base from V and 5 bases from J, with 3 bases between. The CDR3 loop reads CASSLGDEQYF. CDR3 nucleotide sequence: TGTGCCAGCAGCTTAGGGGACGAGCAGTACTTC.

J is TRBJ1-4 and V is TRBV12-3 or TRBV12-4; D remains ambiguous. CDR3 length equals 15 residues. Trimming pared 5 bases from V and 7 bases from J, leaving 17 bases between. The CDR3 loop reads CASSQRHGEGEKLFF. CDR3 in DNA: TGTGCCAGCAGTCAACGCCACGGGGAGGGTGAAAAACTGTTTTTT.

J is TRBJ2-5 and V is TRBV6-6; D remains ambiguous. The last part of the DNA fits TRBJ2-7 better; the J call may be wrong. The CDR3 runs to 14 residues. From germline, CDR1 is MNHNY and CDR2 SVGAGI (reference sequence). The CDR3 loop reads CASSSRTASYEQYF. Written as DNA, the CDR3 is TGTGCCAGCAGTTCCAGGACGGCTTCCTACGAGCAGTACTTC.

The rearrangement joins TRBV7-9 to TRBJ2-7; 7 positions agree with TRBD2. The better agreement between TRBJ2-1 and the DNA end casts doubt on the J call. The V gene's germline CDR1 is SEHNR and CDR2 FQNEAQ (reference sequence). The CDR3 is 15 residues long. The DNA of the CDR3 is TGTGCCAGCAGCTTAGCGCAAGGGACTACCTCGGAGCAGTTCTTC. Protein: CASSLAQGTTSEQFF.

The chain recombines TRBV7-8 with TRBJ2-4; D gene ambiguous. With 4 bases removed from V and 6 bases from J, the gap between germline ends came to 19 bases. This CDR3 comprises 16 residues. In germline, CDR1 is SGHVS, CDR2 FQNEAQ. CDR3 sequence reads: CASSYRWTRRGNIQYF. CDR3 DNA sequence: TGTGCCAGCAGCTACCGTTGGACCCGACGCGGAAACATTCAGTACTTC.

This clonotype showed up just a few times. J is TRBJ1-1 and V is TRBV19; TRBD1 might be the D (6 bases). V gave up 4 bases and J gave up 3 bases, with 12 bases separating them. Per the germline V gene, CDR1 is LNHDA and CDR2 is SQIVND (reference sequence). The length of the CDR3 is 14 residues. The CDR3 loop reads CASSRTERDTEAFF. CDR3 nucleotide sequence: TGTGCCAGTAGTAGGACAGAGCGGGACACTGAAGCTTTCTTT.

This chain uses TRBV6-1 with TRBJ1-1, with 8 nucleotides matching TRBD1. This CDR3 has 18 residues. V was clipped by 6 bases and J by 2 bases; unmatched bases: 17. Germline V CDR1 and CDR2: MNHNS, SASEGT. The CDR3 here is CASSLRPTGGVPNTEAFF. CDR3 sequence (DNA): TGTGCCAGCAGCCTTCGACCCACAGGGGGAGTTCCAAACACTGAAGCTTTCTTT.

This clonotype was counted only a few times. This chain connects TRBV5-1 to TRBJ2-5; TRBD2 aligns across 10 bases. There are 15 residues in the CDR3. Germline V gives CDR1 SGHRS, CDR2 YFSETQ. Trimming cost V 4 bases and J 3 bases; bases outside gene matches: 6. The CDR3 nucleotides are TGCGCCAGCAGCCCCTCCGGGACTAGCGAAGAGACCCAGTACTTC. It translates to CASSPSGTSEETQYF.

The gene calls are TRBV9 and TRBJ2-1; the D is unclear. Looked up from germline, CDR1 is SGDLS and CDR2 is YYNGEE. With 0 bases removed from V and 5 bases from J, the gap between germline ends came to 6 bases. The CDR3 runs to 13 residues. CDR3 protein: CASSVVPDNEQFF. In DNA, the CDR3 is TGTGCCAGCAGCGTAGTTCCGGACAATGAGCAGTTCTTC.

This clonotype has only a few counts. V gene TRBV15 combines with J gene TRBJ2-7; unclear D gene. Trimming shortened V by 0 bases and J by 6 bases, and 12 bases separated the two germline ends. Per the germline V gene, CDR1 is LNHNV and CDR2 is YYDKDF (reference sequence). The CDR3 has 14 residues. CDR3 DNA: TGTGCCACCAGCAGAGATCTCGGCAGTCTCGAGCAGTACTTC. This encodes CATSRDLGSLEQYF.

This clonotype was observed a few times. The chain is built from TRBV12-5 and TRBJ2-5; D might be TRBD2 (6 bases). CDR1 LGHNT and CDR2 FRNRAP come from the germline V gene. V lost 1 base to trimming and J lost 5 bases, with 11 bases between them. This CDR3 has 14 residues. Here the CDR3 DNA reads TGTGCTAGTGGTTTGGGGCTAGCGATGGAGACCCAGTACTTC. The encoded protein is CASGLGLAMETQYF.